Below are 20 T cell receptor beta chains sequenced from a single sample in a study of shared clonotypes between healthy human individuals. The protocol was immunoSEQ multiplex PCR, while the TCRdb copy is restricted to in-frame clones and leaves out a portion. The repertoire includes some 470,000 clones, 60% to 85% of them detected once, and 10% to 15% sits in the top ten. The sequenced material came from PBMCs. These receptors all come from a woman aged 40 to 55 in good health. Some clones in this sample may be carry-over from other donors' samples.

Points on this clone: Within the sample, other DNA sequences also encode this same CDR3. The chain uses TRBV7-6 and TRBJ2-5; D is undetermined. CDR3 size: 11 residues. The ends were cut back, 4 bases at V and 4 bases at J, with 4 bases in the middle. The V gene's germline CDR1 is SGHVS and CDR2 FNYEAQ. The CDR3: CASSSRETQYF. CDR3 in DNA: TGTGCCAGCAGCTCCAGAGAGACCCAGTACTTC.

The rearrangement uses TRBV18 and TRBJ2-7, with D uncertain. The CDR3 is 14 amino acids. The germline V gene has CDR1 KGHSH and CDR2 LQKENI. V gave up 0 bases and J gave up 4 bases, with 10 bases separating them. CDR3 sequence (DNA): TGTGCCAGCTCACCACCGGTCGATTTTTACGAGCAGTACTTC. Protein: CASSPPVDFYEQYF.

This rearrangement joins TRBV6-1 to TRBJ2-1; 13 nucleotides agree with TRBD2. The V gene end was trimmed by 10 bases and the J gene end by 1 base; junction bases not matched to a gene: 4. The CDR3 sequence is 15 residues long. Germline V lookup: CDR1 MNHNS, CDR2 SASEGT. CDR3: CATGTSGESYNEQFF. The CDR3 DNA is TGTGCCACCGGGACTAGCGGGGAGTCCTACAATGAGCAGTTCTTC.

This rearrangement joins TRBV9 to TRBJ1-2; D is uncertain. The germline V gene encodes CDR1 SGDLS and CDR2 YYNGEE. Trimming removed 4 bases at V and 5 bases at J, with 18 bases between. The CDR3 length is 15 residues. This CDR3 is CASSPRTPLRYGYTF. The CDR3 nucleotides are TGTGCCAGCAGCCCCCGGACCCCCCTAAGGTATGGCTACACCTTC.

This rearrangement joins TRBV7-2 to TRBJ2-5, with a possible D match to TRBD1 (6 bases). Per the germline V gene, CDR1 is SGHTA and CDR2 is FQGNSA. The CDR3 totals 13 residues. Trimming cost V 5 bases and J 2 bases, with 9 bases left between them. The CDR3 DNA follows: TGTGCCAGCAGCCAGAGGGGGCAAGAGACCCAGTACTTC. Translated: CASSQRGQETQYF.

J is TRBJ2-2 and V is TRBV27; 12 nucleotides align to TRBD1. The CDR3 contains 16 residues. Per germline, CDR1 MNHEY and CDR2 SMNVEV (reference sequence). V trimming: 6 bases; J trimming: 4 bases; junction bases outside the gene matches: 6. This CDR3 is CASRWGQGARTGELFF. CDR3 bases: TGTGCCAGCAGGTGGGGACAGGGGGCGCGCACCGGGGAGCTGTTTTTT.

Of note for this clone: With a much larger clone just one base away, this may be a read error. V and J are TRBV7-9 and TRBJ1-5, with TRBD1 matching 8 bases. The germline V gene encodes CDR1 SEHNR and CDR2 FQNEAQ (reference sequence). This CDR3 has 14 amino acids. CDR3 coding DNA: TGTGCCAGCAGTCGGACAGGGAGCAATCAGCCCCTGCATTTT. It translates to CASSRTGSNQPLHF.

The chain carries TRBV2 and TRBJ1-2; D is unclear. Per the germline V gene, CDR1 is SNHLY and CDR2 is FYNNEI. V was clipped by 3 bases and J by 2 bases, with 10 bases between them. The CDR3 has 14 amino acids. The CDR3: CASSEVSKNYGYTF. DNA of the CDR3: TGTGCCAGCAGTGAGGTCAGCAAGAACTATGGCTACACCTTC. The full variable domain, in which reference TRBV2 and TRBJ1-2 provide the parts outside the CDR3, is EPEVTQTPSHQVTQMGQEVILRCVPISNHLYFYWYRQILGQKVEFLVSFYNNEISEKSEIFDDQFSVERPDGSNFTLKIRSTKLEDSAMYFCASSEVSKNYGYTFGSGTRLTVV.

Comments on this clone: One base away lies a much larger clone, so this may be a sequencing read error. V and J are TRBV7-9 and TRBJ1-4; 7 bases match TRBD1. The CDR3 spans 14 residues. Germline V gene data show CDR1 as SEHNR and CDR2 as FQNEAQ (reference sequence). Trimming cost V 5 bases and J 10 bases; bases outside gene matches: 10. The DNA of the CDR3 is TGTGCCAGCAGCCCCAACCAGGGGGGTGGAAAACTGTTTTTT. Its translation: CASSPNQGGGKLFF.

The V gene is TRBV21-1, the J gene TRBJ2-7; the tabulated D call, TRBD2, remains unverified against the DNA. TRBV21-1 is shown as a pseudogene. This CDR3 spans 19 amino acids. Here the CDR3 reads CASSKVVTSGGPLVNEQYF. The CDR3 coding sequence is TGTGCCAGCAGCAAAGTAGTGACTAGCGGGGGTCCCCTAGTGAACGAGCAGTACTTC.

CDR3 residues: CASSLARASHSTDTQYF. In nucleotides, the CDR3 is TGTGCCAGCAGCTTAGCGCGGGCATCCCATAGCACAGATACGCAGTATTTT. The chain links TRBV7-9 to TRBJ2-3; perhaps TRBD2 as D (5 bases). The CDR3 has 17 amino acids. Germline V lookup: CDR1 SEHNR, CDR2 FQNEAQ (reference sequence). V was cut by 0 bases and J by 0 bases, with 13 bases left in between.

The chain is built from TRBV5-4 and TRBJ2-5; 11 positions agree with TRBD2. Trimming removed 3 bases from V and 4 bases from J; junction bases left unmatched: 8. CDR1 and CDR2 (germline): SGHNT, YYREEE (reference sequence). This CDR3 is 16 amino acids long. The CDR3 DNA follows: TGTGCCAGCAGCTCGGGACTAGCGGAGTGGGGAGAGACCCAGTACTTC. This codes for CASSSGLAEWGETQYF.

This clone has ten or more counts. The gene calls are TRBV29-1 and TRBJ1-1, with D tentatively TRBD1 (5 bases). The CDR3 extends over 15 amino acids. The V end was cut by 7 bases, the J end by 0 bases, with 18 bases between. In germline, CDR1 is SQVTM, CDR2 ANQGSEA. The CDR3 region is CSAGAGWGMNTEAFF. The CDR3 DNA reads as TGCAGCGCTGGGGCGGGTTGGGGAATGAACACTGAAGCTTTCTTT.

V is TRBV7-2 and J is TRBJ2-5, with 11 nucleotides matching TRBD2. The better agreement between TRBJ2-7 and the DNA end casts doubt on the J call. Germline lookup yields CDR1 SGHTA and CDR2 FQGNSA. This CDR3 comprises 15 residues. DNA of the CDR3: TGTGCCAGCAGCTGGGTAGCGGGAGGGCCGCACGAGCAGTACTTC. The encoded protein is CASSWVAGGPHEQYF.

CDR3 in DNA: TGTGCCAGCAGCCGAGACAGGGCTGGCAATCAGCCCCAGCATTTT. Its translation is CASSRDRAGNQPQHF. The V call is TRBV2, the J call TRBJ1-5; TRBD1 matches at 7 bases. Germline V gene lookup returns CDR1 SNHLY and CDR2 FYNNEI. Trimming at V came to 6 bases and at J to 2 bases, leaving 7 bases not matched to a gene. This CDR3 is built from 15 residues.

The chain carries TRBV9 and TRBJ2-7; perhaps TRBD1 as D (6 bases). CDR1 is SGDLS and CDR2 is YYNGEE in the germline V gene. The CDR3 runs 14 residues. Trimming left V 0 bases short and J 7 bases short, with 14 bases between. In DNA, the CDR3 is TGTGCCAGCAGCGTAGAGGGACAACGGACTGAGCAGTACTTC. Translating it yields CASSVEGQRTEQYF.

The chain uses TRBV6-1 and TRBJ1-2; no firm D call. Germline-derived CDR1 and CDR2 are MNHNS and SASEGT. The CDR3 contains 12 residues. V was trimmed by 2 bases and J by 4 bases, leaving 5 bases between them. CDR3 in amino acids: CASSESVYGYTF. CDR3 coding DNA: TGTGCCAGCAGTGAATCCGTCTATGGCTACACCTTC.

The V call is TRBV29-1, the J call TRBJ2-3; D is possibly TRBD1 or TRBD2 (5 bases each). Germline V gives CDR1 SQVTM, CDR2 ANQGSEA. The CDR3 loop spans 14 amino acids. Trimming removed 3 bases from V and 1 base from J, with 11 bases in between. The CDR3 nucleotides read TGCAGCGTTGAGGGGGTAGTAGGCACAGATACGCAGTATTTT. It is translated as CSVEGVVGTDTQYF.

This chain joins TRBV7-9 and TRBJ2-5; D remains ambiguous. With 1 base removed from V and 0 bases from J, the gap between germline ends came to 15 bases. From germline, CDR1 is SEHNR and CDR2 FQNEAQ (reference sequence). The CDR3 contains 17 residues. The CDR3 DNA reads as TGTGCCAGCAGCTTAGGGTGGGGTGCGACCAACCAAGAGACCCAGTACTTC. This codes for CASSLGWGATNQETQYF. The full variable domain, rest sourced from reference TRBV7-9 and TRBJ2-5, is DTGVSQNPRHKITKRGQNVTFRCDPISEHNRLYWYRQTLGQGPEFLTYFQNEAQLEKSRLLSDRFSAERPKGSFSTLEIQRTEQGDSAMYLCASSLGWGATNQETQYFGPGTRLLVL.

This clone was detected a few times. V gene TRBV19 combines with J gene TRBJ2-1; 8 bases are shared with TRBD2. There are 14 residues in the CDR3. From germline, CDR1 is LNHDA and CDR2 SQIVND (reference sequence). V dropped 5 bases and J dropped 6; count of bases not matched to a gene: 6. The CDR3 protein is CASSPGREGNEQFF. The CDR3 DNA reads as TGTGCCAGTAGTCCCGGTCGGGAGGGCAATGAGCAGTTCTTC.